Below are 22 T cell receptor beta chains sequenced from a single sample in a study of T-cell reconstitution after alpha-beta-depleted transplantation in children (dated by TCRdb to 2015 to 2016). Library construction relied on PCR. The data were produced on an Illumina HiSeq 2500. TCR libraries were prepared with molecular barcoding, using unique molecular identifiers to normalize TCRbeta repertoire quantification. TCRdb's own reprocessing of the public reads used fastp at Q25 and MiXCR and kept productive beta chains. Entries are consolidated by CDR3 protein sequence, retaining the most common genes and DNA. Present in this sample are more than 45,000 distinct CDR3 sequences, 52% of which were seen just once. The ten largest clones take up around two fifths of the sample. This specimen's treatment or condition label, per the study, means: allogeneic hematopoietic cell transplantation with graft depleted of TCRalphabeta T cells and CD19 B cells.

Sequenced here: peripheral blood, sampled before TCRalphabeta/CD19-depleted stem cell transplant. The receptors originated from a boy in the first two years of life with SCID, due to receive a stem cell transplant.

This chain uses TRBV20-1 with TRBJ2-7, with 8 positions matching TRBD1. The CDR3 covers 14 residues. Germline loops: CDR1 DFQATT, CDR2 SNEGSKA (reference sequence). The V gene end was trimmed by 3 bases and the J gene end by 3 bases; junction bases not matched to a gene: 7. CDR3 loop: CSASQGAGGYEQYF. For the CDR3, the DNA is TGCAGTGCTAGTCAGGGGGCTGGGGGCTACGAGCAGTACTTC.

This clonotype was seen only a few times. This chain connects TRBV7-2 to TRBJ1-4; tentative D call: TRBD1 (5 bases). Germline lookup yields CDR1 SGHTA and CDR2 FQGNSA. The V and J ends lost 3 bases and 4 bases respectively, with 9 bases between them. This CDR3 has 14 amino acids. Here the CDR3 DNA reads TGTGCCAGCAGCTTGGGACCGCTTAATGAAAAACTGTTTTTT. Translation: CASSLGPLNEKLFF.

The V call is TRBV7-8, the J call TRBJ2-3, with D possibly TRBD2 on 6 matching bases. Trimming left V 5 bases short and J 2 bases short, with 17 bases between. Germline assignment: CDR1 SGHVS and CDR2 FQNEAQ. CDR3 size: 16 residues. The CDR3, as DNA: TGTGCCAGCAGCCCTAGGAGGGTATCTTTCACAGATACGCAGTATTTT. Its translation: CASSPRRVSFTDTQYF.

The V call is TRBV5-1, the J call TRBJ1-1; D remains ambiguous. Germline loops: CDR1 SGHRS, CDR2 YFSETQ. Trimming stripped 1 base from V and 4 bases from J, with 17 bases between. The CDR3 contains 16 residues. CDR3 protein: CASSLNAAFTVTEAFF. In DNA, the CDR3 is TGCGCCAGCAGCTTGAACGCCGCCTTTACAGTCACTGAAGCTTTCTTT.

The chain joins TRBV7-8 to TRBJ1-1, with D possibly TRBD1 on 5 matching bases. Germline-derived CDR1 and CDR2 are SGHVS and FQNEAQ. CDR3 length equals 16 residues. The ends were cut back, 1 base at V and 5 bases at J, with 17 bases in the middle. The CDR3 here is CASSLVRGDGRTEAFF. CDR3 sequence (DNA): TGTGCCAGCAGCTTAGTTCGCGGGGACGGTAGGACTGAAGCTTTCTTT.

This chain joins TRBV11-3 and TRBJ2-7, with 9 positions matching TRBD1. The CDR3 is 14 residues long. Germline assignment: CDR1 SGHNT and CDR2 YENEEA. J gave up 3 bases and V 5 bases, and 5 bases lay outside the gene matches. The CDR3 sequence is CASSPGQGSYEQYF. The CDR3 DNA reads as TGTGCCAGCAGCCCTGGACAGGGGAGCTACGAGCAGTACTTC.

CDR3 protein: CASSLRGLNEQFF. The CDR3 nucleotides read TGTGCCAGCAGCCTAAGGGGGTTGAATGAGCAGTTCTTC. The chain is built from TRBV7-9 and TRBJ2-1; a possible D gene is TRBD1 (6 bases). V lost 5 bases and J lost 7, with 12 bases in between. The CDR3 has 13 residues. The germline gives CDR1 SEHNR, CDR2 FQNEAQ (reference sequence).

The chain links TRBV2 to TRBJ2-3, with D possibly called TRBD1 or TRBD2 (5 bases each). The CDR3 has 13 amino acids. Germline CDR1 reads SNHLY; CDR2 reads FYNNEI. Trimming removed 7 bases at V and 2 bases at J, with 10 bases between. The CDR3 is CASNGAYTDTQYF. The CDR3 DNA reads TGTGCCAGCAACGGGGCTTACACAGATACGCAGTATTTT. Combining the CDR3 with reference TRBV2 and TRBJ2-3 gives the whole variable domain EPEVTQTPSHQVTQMGQEVILRCVPISNHLYFYWYRQILGQKVEFLVSFYNNEISEKSEIFDDQFSVERPDGSNFTLKIRSTKLEDSAMYFCASNGAYTDTQYFGPGTRLTVL.

The rearrangement uses TRBV28 and TRBJ2-7, with D perhaps assigned TRBD1 or TRBD2 (6 bases each). V was cut by 6 bases and J by 3 bases, with 15 bases left in between. Germline values: CDR1 MDHEN, CDR2 SYDVKM. The CDR3 runs to 14 residues. CDR3 region: CASRAGGRDYEQYF. DNA of the CDR3: TGTGCCAGCAGGGCCGGGGGCCGTGACTACGAGCAGTACTTC.

The chain joins TRBV9 to TRBJ1-2, with D possibly matching TRBD1 (5 bases). Germline assignment: CDR1 SGDLS and CDR2 YYNGEE. The CDR3 spans 16 residues. V gave up 0 bases and J gave up 2 bases, with 14 bases separating them. The CDR3 protein is CASSVDYRGANYGYTF. CDR3 nucleotide sequence: TGTGCCAGCAGCGTAGATTATCGAGGGGCCAACTATGGCTACACCTTC.

This clonotype appeared once. The rearrangement joins TRBV4-2 to TRBJ1-1; D is possibly TRBD1 (5 bases). CDR1 LGHNA and CDR2 YNFKEQ come from the germline V gene. There are 14 residues in the CDR3. V was pared by 8 bases and J by 4 bases, with 17 bases between. CDR3 sequence: CASGPGRGGTEAFF. CDR3 sequence (DNA): TGTGCCAGCGGCCCCGGGCGGGGCGGCACTGAAGCTTTCTTT.

This sequence joins TRBV29-1 and TRBJ1-5; D gene unclear. CDR1 is SQVTM, CDR2 ANQGSEA, per germline. Trimming left V 1 base short and J 2 bases short, with 6 bases between. The CDR3 is 13 amino acids. The CDR3 protein is CSVEGDGNQPQHF. The DNA of the CDR3 is TGCAGCGTTGAAGGGGATGGCAATCAGCCCCAGCATTTT.

The table lists this clonotype with a count of one. The rearrangement links TRBV3-1 to TRBJ2-1; 14 nucleotides align to TRBD2. CDR1 and CDR2 from the germline V gene are LGHDT and YNNKEL (reference sequence). The ends lost 3 bases at V and 9 bases at J; junction bases unmatched: 4. The CDR3 totals 15 residues. The CDR3 DNA follows: TGTGCCAGCAGCCAGGGACTAGCGGGAGCTTTTGAGCAGTTCTTC. Its translation: CASSQGLAGAFEQFF.

This chain connects TRBV29-1 to TRBJ2-3; D might be TRBD2 (5 bases). Trimming removed 5 bases at V and 2 bases at J, with 14 bases between. Germline CDR1 and CDR2: SQVTM and ANQGSEA. The CDR3 is 14 residues long. CDR3 in amino acids: CSVSKEVVTDTQYF. Written as DNA, the CDR3 is TGCAGCGTTTCGAAGGAGGTAGTCACAGATACGCAGTATTTT.

This chain joins TRBV27 and TRBJ1-1; maybe TRBD1 (5 bases). Germline values: CDR1 MNHEY, CDR2 SMNVEV (reference sequence). CDR3 size: 14 residues. The V end lost 2 bases, the J end lost 6 bases, and 13 bases lay between the germline ends. The CDR3 is CASSLHGQGAEAFF. As DNA, the CDR3 is TGTGCCAGCAGTTTACATGGGCAGGGTGCTGAAGCTTTCTTT.

The table lists this clonotype with a few counts. The chain links TRBV12-3 or TRBV12-4 to TRBJ2-7; D is unresolved. V gave up 5 bases and J gave up 3 bases, with 8 bases separating them. The CDR3 consists of 12 residues. DNA of the CDR3: TGTGCCAGCAGTCCGACGGACTACGAGCAGTACTTC. This codes for CASSPTDYEQYF.

The chain carries TRBV18 and TRBJ2-1; 7 positions agree with TRBD1. Germline values: CDR1 KGHSH, CDR2 LQKENI. The trim removed 8 bases at V and 0 bases at J, leaving 4 bases unmatched. This CDR3 is 14 amino acids long. The CDR3 DNA is TGTGCCAGCCGAAACAGGGGCTCCTACAATGAGCAGTTCTTC. This codes for CASRNRGSYNEQFF.

The table lists this clonotype with a few counts. V and J are TRBV4-1 and TRBJ2-3; D might be TRBD1 or TRBD2, each matching 5 bases. The CDR3 runs to 19 residues. Deletions cut 0 bases from V and 0 bases from J, with 19 bases between. Germline CDR1 reads MGHRA; CDR2 reads YSYEKL. The chain's CDR3 is CASSQEAEILGVSTDTQYF. The CDR3 DNA reads TGCGCCAGCAGCCAAGAAGCGGAAATACTGGGGGTTAGCACAGATACGCAGTATTTT.

V gene TRBV4-1 combines with J gene TRBJ1-5; perhaps TRBD1 as D (6 bases). Germline lookup yields CDR1 MGHRA and CDR2 YSYEKL. V dropped 0 bases and J dropped 2 bases, with 14 bases sitting between them. The CDR3 spans 17 residues. CDR3 sequence: CASSQDATGIGNQPQHF. The CDR3 nucleotides read TGCGCCAGCAGCCAAGACGCCACAGGGATAGGCAATCAGCCCCAGCATTTT.

This clonotype was counted only a few times. The chain has TRBV5-1 and TRBJ1-3; D is uncertain. The germline V gene has CDR1 SGHRS and CDR2 YFSETQ. The CDR3 is 13 amino acids. Trimming cost V 4 bases and J 1 base, with 6 bases left between them. CDR3 DNA sequence: TGCGCCAGCAGCCCGATGTCTGGAAACACCATATATTTT. Residues: CASSPMSGNTIYF.

This chain joins TRBV11-2 and TRBJ2-7; D might be TRBD1 (5 bases). This CDR3 contains 14 residues. Germline-derived CDR1 and CDR2 are SGHAT and FQNNGV. V lost 0 bases to trimming and J lost 6 bases, with 12 bases between them. CDR3 coding DNA: TGTGCCAGCAGCTTAGATCCCGCAGGGTTCGAGCAGTACTTC. Protein: CASSLDPAGFEQYF.

This clonotype was detected only a few times. The chain has TRBV4-3 and TRBJ2-1, with D perhaps TRBD1 or TRBD2 (6 bases each). V was trimmed by 8 bases and J by 10 bases, leaving 18 bases between them. Germline V CDR1 and CDR2: LGHNA, YSLEER. This CDR3 is built from 13 residues. In DNA, the CDR3 is TGCGCCAGCGGGGGGCGGGACCAAAAGGAGCAGTTCTTC. Protein sequence: CASGGRDQKEQFF.